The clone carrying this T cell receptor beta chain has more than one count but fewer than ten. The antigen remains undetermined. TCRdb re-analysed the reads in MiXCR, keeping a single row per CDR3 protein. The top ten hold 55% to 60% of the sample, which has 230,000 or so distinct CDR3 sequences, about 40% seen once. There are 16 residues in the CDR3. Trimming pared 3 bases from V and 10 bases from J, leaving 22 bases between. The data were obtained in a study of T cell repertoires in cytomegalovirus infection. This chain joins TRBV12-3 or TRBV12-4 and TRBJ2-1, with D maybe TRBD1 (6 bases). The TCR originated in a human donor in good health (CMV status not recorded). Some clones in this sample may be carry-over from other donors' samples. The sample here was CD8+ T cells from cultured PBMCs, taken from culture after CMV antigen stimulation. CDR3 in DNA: TGTGCCAGCAGTTTCCCGATTACAGGGTCTCGGAACGAGCAGTTCTTC. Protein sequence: CASSFPITGSRNEQFF.